The 13 T cell receptor beta chains below were found in one sample sequenced in a study. TCRdb called the RT-PCR reads again in MiXCR, with one record for every CDR3 protein. The sample includes hundreds of thousands of distinct CDR3 sequences, approximately 15% seen only once; the top ten take around 3.3%. Sequenced: memory CD4+ T cells from blood. The origin of the receptors is a female donor in good health, serving as a healthy control.

This clonotype showed up just a few times. This rearrangement joins TRBV7-7 to TRBJ1-3, with TRBD1 as a possible D gene (5 bases). This CDR3 is built from 15 residues. V lost 4 bases to trimming and J lost 4 bases, with 14 bases between them. Germline CDR1 and CDR2: SSHAT and FNYEAQ (reference sequence). The CDR3 nucleotides read TGTGCCAGCAGCTATCAACCGGGACCGGGAAACACCATATATTTT. This translates into CASSYQPGPGNTIYF.

This clonotype has at least ten counts. The chain links TRBV4-3 to TRBJ2-7; 10 nucleotides line up with TRBD1. This CDR3 region has 18 residues. Per germline, CDR1 LGHNA and CDR2 YSLEER. With V trimmed by 0 bases and J by 2 bases, 10 bases remained unmatched. The CDR3 sequence: CASSQELGQGSGAYEQYF. The CDR3 DNA is TGCGCCAGCAGCCAAGAGCTGGGACAGGGGAGCGGGGCCTACGAGCAGTACTTC.

This clonotype occurred many times. The chain joins TRBV6-5 to TRBJ2-6; D gene unclear. Germline V gives CDR1 MNHEY, CDR2 SVGAGI. The V end was cut by 7 bases, the J end by 0 bases, with 10 bases between. There are 15 residues in the CDR3. For the CDR3, the DNA is TGTGCCAGCAACTCAAAGCCCTCTGGGGCCAACGTCCTGACTTTC. It translates to CASNSKPSGANVLTF.

This clonotype has just a few counts. The genes are TRBV6-6 and TRBJ2-1; 8 bases agree with TRBD2. The CDR3 has 13 amino acids. Germline values: CDR1 MNHNY, CDR2 SVGAGI (reference sequence). J was trimmed by 8 bases and V by 7 bases; bases with no gene match: 7. In DNA form, the CDR3 reads TGTGCCAGCACGACTAGCGCGATTGATGAGCAGTTCTTC. Translation: CASTTSAIDEQFF.

This clonotype was recorded at least ten times. V usage is TRBV6-5 and J usage is TRBJ1-6; tentatively, D is TRBD1 (5 bases). The CDR3 totals 15 residues. The ends were cut back, 7 bases at V and 0 bases at J, with 10 bases in the middle. CDR1 is MNHEY, CDR2 SVGAGI, per germline. In DNA, the CDR3 is TGTGCCAGCACCAGGGCCCTCTCCTATAATTCACCCCTCCACTTT. Protein: CASTRALSYNSPLHF.

The genes are TRBV9 and TRBJ2-2; D is uncertain. CDR3 length: 12 amino acids. V was cut by 4 bases and J by 7 bases, with 8 bases left in between. Germline-derived CDR1 and CDR2 are SGDLS and YYNGEE. Written as DNA, the CDR3 is TGTGCCAGCAGCTTCATCAACGGGGAGCTGTTTTTT. Protein sequence: CASSFINGELFF. Based on the CDR3 plus reference TRBV9 and TRBJ2-2, the full variable domain is DSGVTQTPKHLITATGQRVTLRCSPRSGDLSVYWYQQSLDQGLQFLIQYYNGEERAKGNILERFSAQQFPDLHSELNLSSLELGDSALYFCASSFINGELFFGEGSRLTVL.

There are many counts of this clonotype. The V and J genes are TRBV7-9 and TRBJ2-7, with 7 bases lining up with TRBD2. J gave up 2 bases and V 2 bases, and 3 bases lay outside the gene matches. The CDR3 extends over 14 amino acids. Germline V gene lookup returns CDR1 SEHNR and CDR2 FQNEAQ (reference sequence). The DNA for the CDR3 is TGTGCCAGCAGCTTAACTAGCGCCACCTACGAGCAGTACTTC. It yields the protein CASSLTSATYEQYF.

This clonotype was counted a few times. The chain carries TRBV28 and TRBJ1-2; tentative D call: TRBD1 (6 bases). CDR1 and CDR2 from the germline V gene are MDHEN and SYDVKM. The CDR3 contains 14 residues. Trimming pared 2 bases from V and 8 bases from J, leaving 15 bases between. CDR3 protein: CASSLNGGAGGYTF. The CDR3 region has the DNA TGTGCCAGCAGTTTAAACGGGGGCGCTGGGGGCTACACCTTC.

DNA of the CDR3: TGTGCCAGCAGCGTAGAGCCAGCGTACACCGGGGAGCTGTTTTTT. This sequence encodes CASSVEPAYTGELFF. The chain uses TRBV9 and TRBJ2-2; no reliable D call. CDR1 SGDLS and CDR2 YYNGEE come from the germline V gene. The V and J ends lost 0 bases and 3 bases respectively, with 9 bases between them. The CDR3 runs to 15 residues.

In its sample, this clonotype was seen a few times. The chain carries TRBV6-1 and TRBJ1-2; D remains unclear. CDR1 is MNHNS and CDR2 is SASEGT in the germline V gene. V was clipped by 7 bases and J by 8 bases, with 17 bases between them. This CDR3 contains 13 residues. In nucleotides, the CDR3 is TGTGCCAGCAACGTAGACGGCTCGCTCGGCTACACCTTC. Protein product: CASNVDGSLGYTF.

This clonotype was observed a few times. The chain joins TRBV3-1 to TRBJ1-2, with D tentatively TRBD1 (5 bases). Looked up from germline, CDR1 is LGHDT and CDR2 is YNNKEL (reference sequence). Trimming removed 5 bases from V and 6 bases from J, with 13 bases in between. The CDR3 extends over 13 amino acids. In DNA, the CDR3 is TGTGCCAGCAGCAACCAACAGGAGAATGGCTACACCTTC. Protein sequence: CASSNQQENGYTF.

This clonotype was detected ten times or more. This rearrangement joins TRBV12-3 or TRBV12-4 to TRBJ1-1; D not certain. Trimming removed 7 bases from V and 10 bases from J, with 25 bases in between. The CDR3 runs to 15 residues. The DNA for the CDR3 is TGTGCCAGCACCATTGGCGCCCTAGGCTCCGAAAGAGCTTTCTTT. This encodes CASTIGALGSERAFF.

This clonotype was counted between two and nine times. The rearrangement joins TRBV4-3 to TRBJ2-3, with 14 bases matching TRBD2. The CDR3 contains 18 residues. The junction had 7 bases not matched to a gene; V was cut back by 3 bases and J by 2 bases. CDR1 is LGHNA, CDR2 YSLEER, per germline. The CDR3 protein is CASSQTSGGVPHTDTQYF. The CDR3 DNA follows: TGCGCCAGCAGCCAGACTAGCGGGGGGGTCCCTCACACAGATACGCAGTATTTT.